This T cell receptor beta chain was sequenced for a study of T cells in Graves' hyperthyroidism and ophthalmopathy. Regions amplified from RNA transcripts were the TCR beta CDR3 regions. HTBI primers were used for first-round RT-PCR of the TCR CDR3. TCRdb re-called the multiplex PCR reads with MiXCR, one entry per CDR3 protein. The data contain 300,000 to 450,000 distinct CDR3 sequences, about 14% of them singletons. This CDR3 is 17 amino acids long. Trimming cost V 4 bases and J 6 bases; bases outside gene matches: 13. The V gene's germline CDR1 is LGHDT and CDR2 YNNKEL (reference sequence). Points on this clonotype: The target antigen is unknown.

Points from the study as a whole: Using 13 V-J features, a model discriminated ophthalmopathy from stable hyperthyroidism.

Patients affected by ophthalmopathy presented a Clinical Activity Score of at least 3, a NOSPECS grade of at least 4, and disease duration below 3 months. Patients were excluded for uncontrolled infection, other autoimmune disease, pregnancy or lactation. Orbital computed tomography, thyroid ultrasound, serum thyroxine and TRAb, and clinical symptoms together informed the diagnoses. What was sequenced was blood. The receptor was derived from a woman aged 30 to 39 with Graves' ophthalmopathy. The V call is TRBV3-1, the J call TRBJ2-1, with TRBD2 matching over 9 bases. CDR3 in amino acids: CASSLYKGLAGPNEQFF. The CDR3 region has the DNA TGTGCCAGCAGCCTATATAAAGGGCTAGCGGGGCCCAATGAGCAGTTCTTC.